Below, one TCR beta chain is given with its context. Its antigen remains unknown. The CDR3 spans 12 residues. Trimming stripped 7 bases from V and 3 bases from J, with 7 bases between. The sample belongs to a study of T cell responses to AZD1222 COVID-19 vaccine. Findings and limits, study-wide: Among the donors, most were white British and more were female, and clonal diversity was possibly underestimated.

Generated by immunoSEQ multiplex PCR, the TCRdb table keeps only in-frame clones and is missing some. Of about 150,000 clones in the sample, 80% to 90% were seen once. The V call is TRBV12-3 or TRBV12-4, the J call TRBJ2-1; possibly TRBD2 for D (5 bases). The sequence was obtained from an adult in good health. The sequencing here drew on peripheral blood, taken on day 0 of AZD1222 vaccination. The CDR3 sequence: CASIRDYNEQFF. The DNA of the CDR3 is TGTGCCAGCATCCGGGACTACAATGAGCAGTTCTTC.